This entry features one T cell receptor beta chain sequence. What it binds is not known. The data belong to a study of beta chain features in type 1 diabetes. With V trimmed by 6 bases and J by 10 bases, 10 bases remained unmatched. Germline assignment: CDR1 LNHDA and CDR2 SQIVND (reference sequence). This CDR3 contains 14 residues. Expressed TCRB transcripts were sequenced because the isolated RNA had all been reverse transcribed beforehand. The assay was immunoSEQ multiplex PCR, and TCRdb's table has in-frame clones only and misses some. The table includes around 290,000 clones, about 8% detected once. A CD45RO/CCR7/CD25/CD127/CD95/CD27 panel sorted naive, central memory, regulatory and stem cell-like memory CD4+ cells. Study-wide points: The naive, central memory and Treg TCRB repertoires showed an apparent similarity that was greater among patients than among healthy donors. Patients and controls would share equally any PCR tilt toward shorter templates. Type 1 diabetes patients had fewer VDJ junction insertions and more deletions.

V usage is TRBV19 and J usage is TRBJ2-1; 9 bases fit TRBD2. The TCR originated in a woman between 18 and 29 years old in good health. Source material: central memory CD4+ T cells from blood. This CDR3 reads CASSDSGRSGEQFF. In nucleotides, the CDR3 is TGTGCCAGTAGCGATAGCGGGAGATCTGGGGAGCAGTTCTTC.